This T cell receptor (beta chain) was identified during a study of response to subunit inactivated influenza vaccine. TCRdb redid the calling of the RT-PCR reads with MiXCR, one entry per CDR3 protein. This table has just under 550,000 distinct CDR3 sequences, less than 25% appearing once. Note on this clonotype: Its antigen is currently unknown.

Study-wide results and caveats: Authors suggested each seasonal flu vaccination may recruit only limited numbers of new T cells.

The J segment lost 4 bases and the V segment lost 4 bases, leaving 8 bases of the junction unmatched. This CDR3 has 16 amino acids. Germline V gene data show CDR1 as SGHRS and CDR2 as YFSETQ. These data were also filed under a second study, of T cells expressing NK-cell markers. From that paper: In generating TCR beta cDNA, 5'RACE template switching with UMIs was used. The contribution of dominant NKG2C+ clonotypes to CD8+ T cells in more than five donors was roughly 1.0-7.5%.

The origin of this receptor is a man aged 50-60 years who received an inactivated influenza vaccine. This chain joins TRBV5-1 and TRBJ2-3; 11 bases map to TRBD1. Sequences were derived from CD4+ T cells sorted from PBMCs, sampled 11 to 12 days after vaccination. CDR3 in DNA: TGCGCCAGCAGCATAGGACAGGGGGCTCGGGCAGATACGCAGTATTTT. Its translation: CASSIGQGARADTQYF. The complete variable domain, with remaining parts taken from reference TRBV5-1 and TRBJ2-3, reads KAGVTQTPRYLIKTRGQQVTLSCSPISGHRSVSWYQQTPGQGLQFLFEYFSETQRNKGNFPGRFSGRQFSNSRSEMNVSTLELGDSALYLCASSIGQGARADTQYFGPGTRLTVL.